Each of the 18 T cell receptor beta chains below was sequenced from the same sample in a study of T cells expressing NK-cell markers (dated by TCRdb to the early 2020s). Receptor amplification or capture employed 5' RACE. The run used an Illumina HiSeq 2000. TCRdb reprocessed the reads and provides one entry for every CDR3 protein sequence; no DNA is given. The sample table includes a few hundred thousand distinct CDR3 sequences. Of the sample, about 0.4% falls within the top ten clones. The sequenced sample was blood T cells: a sorted CD56 or NKG2C T cell subset, CD4+ or CD8+ T cells, or bulk PBMC T cells (not recorded which). These receptors all stem from a man aged 18 to 35 in good health. Donor details come from another sample of the same person, matched by shared clones.

The genes are TRBV12-3 or TRBV12-4 and TRBJ2-1; no DNA is available, so the TRBD1 call from TCRdb remains unchecked. This CDR3 comprises 13 residues. CDR3: CASSPRLYNEQFF.

The chain carries TRBV20-1 and TRBJ2-7. CDR1 is DFQATT and CDR2 is SNEGSKA in the germline V gene (reference sequence). This CDR3 has 14 residues. CDR3: CSARSGRSSYEQYF.

The chain joins TRBV29-1 to TRBJ2-1. Germline V gene sequence: CDR1 SQVTM, CDR2 ANQGSEA. The CDR3 consists of 11 residues. CDR3: CSVEERLEQFF.

The rearrangement joins TRBV10-1 to TRBJ2-5; TCRdb's assignment of TRBD2 cannot be checked, as there is no DNA. The CDR3 sequence is 14 residues long. Germline loops: CDR1 WNHNN, CDR2 SYGVQD (reference sequence). CDR3 in amino acids: CASSDRDSQETQYF.

V is TRBV29-1 and J is TRBJ2-5. The CDR3 sequence is 12 residues long. CDR1 and CDR2 from the germline V gene are SQVTM and ANQGSEA. Here the CDR3 reads CSVANAQETQYF.

The V call is TRBV20-1, the J call TRBJ2-5; TCRdb's assignment of TRBD2 cannot be checked, as there is no DNA. Germline loops: CDR1 DFQATT, CDR2 SNEGSKA (reference sequence). CDR3 length: 17 amino acids. The CDR3 reads CSATTPTSGRGRETQYF.

The chain joins TRBV12-3 or TRBV12-4 to TRBJ1-1; the TCRdb D gene call, TRBD1, has no DNA to confirm it. The CDR3 sequence is 13 residues long. The CDR3 here is CASSFSSQGAAFF.

This chain connects TRBV27 to TRBJ2-1; lacking DNA, the TRBD2 call made by TCRdb goes unchecked. CDR1 is MNHEY, CDR2 SMNVEV, per germline (reference sequence). The CDR3 has 15 residues. The CDR3 spells CASSGGRGSYNEQFF.

V usage is TRBV4-2 and J usage is TRBJ2-1; TCRdb lists TRBD2, though no DNA is available to test this call. Germline V gene data show CDR1 as LGHNA and CDR2 as YNFKEQ. This CDR3 region has 16 residues. CDR3 loop: CASSQAGTSGLNEQFF.

The gene calls are TRBV6-5 and TRBJ1-2. The CDR3 runs 12 residues. CDR1 is MNHEY and CDR2 is SVGAGI in the germline V gene. CDR3 loop: CATGAEVYGYTF.

V is TRBV30 and J is TRBJ1-2; TCRdb lists TRBD1, though no DNA is available to test this call. This CDR3 has 14 residues. Looked up from germline, CDR1 is GTSNPN and CDR2 is SVGIG (reference sequence). CDR3 in amino acids: CAWRGDRGPHGYTF. The full variable domain, its missing parts supplied by reference TRBV30 and TRBJ1-2, is SQTIHQWPATLVQPVGSPLSLECTVEGTSNPNLYWYRQAAGRGLQLLFYSVGIGQISSEVPQNLSASRPQDRQFILSSKKLLLSDSGFYLCAWRGDRGPHGYTFGSGTRLTVV.

The rearrangement joins TRBV5-1 to TRBJ1-3. The CDR3 contains 14 residues. Germline loops: CDR1 SGHRS, CDR2 YFSETQ. The CDR3 loop is CASSVDIGGNTIYF. Full variable domain (rest looked up from reference TRBV5-1 and TRBJ1-3): KAGVTQTPRYLIKTRGQQVTLSCSPISGHRSVSWYQQTPGQGLQFLFEYFSETQRNKGNFPGRFSGRQFSNSRSEMNVSTLELGDSALYLCASSVDIGGNTIYFGEGSWLTVV.

The rearrangement joins TRBV20-1 to TRBJ2-2; there is no DNA to check the TCRdb D call of TRBD1. The CDR3 length is 18 residues. Germline CDR1 reads DFQATT; CDR2 reads SNEGSKA (reference sequence). CDR3 loop: CSALPGGGTSANTGELFF.

The chain employs TRBV29-1 and TRBJ2-3. Per the germline V gene, CDR1 is SQVTM and CDR2 is ANQGSEA. The CDR3 covers 11 residues. The CDR3 loop is CSASPADTQYF.

The chain employs TRBV20-1 and TRBJ2-7; the D call of TRBD2 rests on TCRdb alone, since no DNA is present to check it. Germline assignment: CDR1 DFQATT and CDR2 SNEGSKA (reference sequence). The length of the CDR3 is 14 residues. CDR3 sequence: CSALSGRATSEQYF.

The chain combines TRBV6-2 or TRBV6-3 with TRBJ2-7. CDR1 and CDR2 (germline): MNHEY, SVGEGT. The length of the CDR3 is 13 residues. CDR3 sequence: CASSLDQAYEQYF.

This rearrangement joins TRBV6-2 or TRBV6-3 to TRBJ2-2; TCRdb selects TRBD1, and the lack of DNA leaves this call unchecked. The CDR3 consists of 14 residues. Germline V gives CDR1 MNHEY, CDR2 SVGEGT. The CDR3 region is CASSPRRSPGELFF.

The chain joins TRBV20-1 to TRBJ2-7; the TRBD2 assignment by TCRdb is unverifiable without DNA. The length of the CDR3 is 15 residues. Per the germline V gene, CDR1 is DFQATT and CDR2 is SNEGSKA (reference sequence). The CDR3 loop is CSARSTSGRTYEQYF.